The sequence of this TCR beta chain was determined in a study of T cells in Graves' hyperthyroidism and ophthalmopathy. Patients aged 18 to 65 with hyperthyroidism were newly diagnosed, with duration under 2 months. Diagnoses used clinical symptoms, serum thyroxine and TRAb, thyroid ultrasound and orbital computed tomography. Ahead of any ophthalmopathy symptoms, the blood sample was obtained at the first diagnosis of hyperthyroidism. TCR beta CDR3 region amplification was performed from RNA transcripts. Carried out on the TCR CDR3, a first-round RT-PCR used the HTBI primer set. TCRdb itself ran the multiplex PCR reads through MiXCR, one entry per CDR3 protein. Of 550,000 to 850,000 distinct CDR3 sequences in the sample, about 19% were seen once. Sequenced input: blood. The source of this sequence is a woman in her 50s with Graves' hyperthyroidism that later progressed to Graves' ophthalmopathy.

The CDR3 DNA follows: TGTGCCAGCAGTGAGATTCATCAGCCCCAGCATTTT. Residues: CASSEIHQPQHF. The chain links TRBV2 to TRBJ1-5; no definite D call. The CDR3 totals 12 residues. Trimming removed 3 bases from V and 5 bases from J, with 5 bases in between. The germline CDR1 and CDR2 sequences are SNHLY and FYNNEI.